The rows below give T cell receptor beta chains drawn from one sample of a study of regulatory T cells in long-lasting Graves disease. TCRdb re-called the multiplex PCR reads through MiXCR, storing one row per CDR3 protein. The sample has 450,000 to 600,000 distinct CDR3 sequences; about a sixth are singletons. This sample also belongs to another study, concerning T cells in Graves' hyperthyroidism and ophthalmopathy.

The input for sequencing was peripheral blood mononuclear cells (PBMCs), taken at new diagnosis, from a patient treated with antithyroid drugs. Receptors originate from a man aged 40-55 years with Graves disease. CDR3s include the opening cysteine and the closing phenylalanine or tryptophan. The order of the fields is J gene, V gene, clone size, CDR3 length, D gene, CDR3 protein, CDR3 DNA. A D gene is named only where the DNA matches it firmly. Clone size is shown for a subset of rows, as once, few, many or a class of expanded clone.

TRBJ2-1 TRBV11-2 many 15 TRBD2 CASSSRLAGYNEQFF TGTGCCAGCAGCTCCCGACTAGCGGGGTACAATGAGCAGTTCTTC
TRBJ1-5 TRBV28 few 18 TRBD1 CASSAGTGGLLSNQPQHF TGTGCCAGCAGCGCCGGGACAGGGGGCCTCCTGAGCAATCAGCCCCAGCATTTT
TRBJ2-7 TRBV10-3 many 14 TRBD2 CAITRGGLETEQYF TGTGCCATCACACGGGGCGGACTAGAAACCGAGCAGTACTTC
TRBJ1-1 TRBV20-1 few 11 . CSASWITEAFF TGCAGTGCCTCCTGGATCACTGAAGCTTTCTTT
TRBJ2-7 TRBV7-2 . 15 TRBD2 CASSETSGRAGEQYF TGTGCCAGCAGCGAAACTAGCGGGAGGGCCGGGGAGCAATACTTC
TRBJ1-2 TRBV24-1 . 18 TRBD1 CATSDKTGTGGKGDGYTF TGTGCCACCAGTGACAAAACCGGGACAGGGGGAAAAGGGGATGGCTACACCTTC
TRBJ1-2 TRBV2 many 15 . CASSEALHVAYGYTF TGTGCCAGCAGTGAAGCTCTACATGTAGCCTATGGCTACACCTTC
TRBJ1-1 TRBV14 many 16 . CASSSIFGGLNTEAFF TGTGCCAGCAGCTCTATTTTCGGAGGTTTGAACACTGAAGCTTTCTTT
TRBJ2-2 TRBV7-9 few 15 TRBD2 CASSRGGPNTGELFF TGTGCCAGCAGCCGCGGGGGACCGAACACCGGGGAGCTGTTTTTT
TRBJ1-6 TRBV6-5 many 15 . CASSYERSYNSPLHF TGTGCCAGCAGTTACGAGAGAAGCTATAATTCACCCCTCCACTTT
TRBJ1-5 TRBV19 . 16 TRBD1 CASSYRPTGVNQPQHF TGTGCCAGTAGTTACCGCCCGACAGGGGTCAACCAGCCCCAGCATTTT
TRBJ1-4 TRBV27 many 13 . CASSLGGIEKLFF TGTGCCAGCAGTTTAGGAGGGATTGAAAAACTGTTTTTT
TRBJ2-5 TRBV12-3/TRBV12-4 many 14 . CASSNTPLQETQYF TGTGCCAGCAGCAATACACCTCTCCAAGAGACCCAGTACTTC
TRBJ2-5 TRBV27 few 17 . CASSFKQGRLVAETQYF TGTGCCAGCAGTTTTAAGCAAGGGAGGTTAGTTGCAGAGACCCAGTACTTC
TRBJ2-4 TRBV4-2 . 20 . CASSRGEWRSGSLAKNIQYF TGTGCCAGCAGCCGGGGGGAGTGGAGAAGCGGATCCTTAGCCAAAAACATTCAGTACTTC
TRBJ2-7 TRBV28 . 17 . CASSFQLLREGWGEQYF TGTGCCAGCAGTTTCCAACTCCTTCGAGAGGGATGGGGCGAGCAGTACTTC
TRBJ2-7 TRBV5-1 . 15 . CASSWTADATYEQYF TGCGCCAGCAGCTGGACGGCAGACGCGACCTACGAGCAGTACTTC
TRBJ2-1 TRBV6-2/TRBV6-3 once 12 . CASSLVGREQFF TGTGCCAGCAGCCTCGTTGGTCGTGAGCAGTTCTTC
TRBJ2-5 TRBV20-1 many 13 . CSANEGIAGAKYF TGCAGTGCTAATGAAGGTATAGCAGGGGCGAAGTACTTC
TRBJ1-1 TRBV7-3 many 11 . CAHRAYTEAFF TGTGCTCATCGCGCTTACACTGAAGCTTTCTTT
TRBJ2-3 TRBV6-2/TRBV6-3 . 14 . CASSSLGGRGTQYF TGTGCCAGCAGCTCCCTCGGGGGAAGGGGTACGCAGTATTTT
TRBJ2-5 TRBV5-1 few 15 . CASRWGTGRQETQYF TGCGCCAGCAGATGGGGTACAGGCCGACAAGAGACCCAGTACTTC
TRBJ2-1 TRBV2 many 11 . CASSPARDFLF TGTGCCAGCAGCCCCGCACGAGACTTCCTCTTC
TRBJ2-1 TRBV13 . 13 . CASSSTPQTGQFF TGTGCCAGCAGCTCCACCCCCCAGACCGGGCAGTTCTTC
TRBJ2-5 TRBV6-5 many 14 . CASSFRQVARGQYF TGTGCCAGCAGTTTCCGACAGGTGGCACGGGGCCAGTACTTC
TRBJ2-7 TRBV11-2 few 13 . CASTLGQPYEQYF TGTGCCAGCACCTTAGGACAGCCCTACGAGCAGTACTTC
TRBJ2-1 TRBV11-3 many 17 TRBD2 CASSRRPTGLAVNEQFF TGTGCCAGCAGCCGCCGCCCCACGGGACTAGCGGTGAATGAGCAGTTCTTC
TRBJ1-4 TRBV29-1 . 11 . CSVARDEKLFF TGCAGCGTTGCCAGAGATGAAAAACTGTTTTTT
TRBJ2-1 TRBV19 few 12 . CASSILNNEQFF TGTGCCAGTAGTATTCTAAACAATGAGCAGTTCTTC
TRBJ1-1 TRBV30 few 15 . CASKPLGMEGTEAFF TGTGCCTCCAAACCACTCGGGATGGAGGGCACTGAAGCTTTCTTT
TRBJ2-7 TRBV12-3/TRBV12-4 many 13 TRBD2 CASSGRASYEQYF TGTGCCAGTAGCGGGAGGGCTTCCTACGAGCAGTACTTC
TRBJ2-3 TRBV6-1 many 15 . CATWGGQGNTDTQYF TGTGCCACCTGGGGGGGGCAGGGCAACACAGATACGCAGTATTTT
TRBJ2-7 TRBV28 many 17 . CASSLCAVWGCSDEQYF TGTGCCAGCAGTTTATGCGCCGTGTGGGGGTGTTCAGACGAGCAGTACTTC
TRBJ2-1 TRBV4-1 . 18 . CASSQDRIARTGRDEQFF TGCGCCAGCAGCCAAGATCGGATTGCGAGGACAGGGAGGGACGAGCAGTTCTTC
TRBJ2-4 TRBV25-1 few 12 TRBD1 CASSDPDRARYF TGTGCCAGCAGTGACCCCGACAGGGCGAGGTACTTC
TRBJ2-1 TRBV12-3/TRBV12-4 many 15 TRBD2 CASSLAPREGNEQFF TGTGCCAGCAGTTTAGCGCCCCGGGAGGGGAATGAGCAGTTCTTC
TRBJ2-5 TRBV11-2 many 15 TRBD1 CASSPRTGNQETQYF TGTGCCAGCAGCCCCCGGACAGGGAACCAAGAGACCCAGTACTTC